One and the same sample provided the 26 T cell receptor beta chains below, sequenced in a study of T cells in Graves' hyperthyroidism and ophthalmopathy. TCR beta CDR3 regions were amplified from RNA transcripts. During a first-round RT-PCR of the TCR CDR3, the HTBI primer set was used. TCRdb analysed the multiplex PCR reads with MiXCR anew, one entry per CDR3 protein. Found here are 500,000 to 750,000 distinct CDR3 sequences, under 60% of them singletons; the top ten hold approximately 8.4%. Source material: peripheral blood or thyroid tissue (not recorded which). The receptors come from a woman between 18 and 29 years old with Graves' hyperthyroidism.

This clonotype was detected a few times. The chain carries TRBV12-3 or TRBV12-4 and TRBJ2-7; a possible D gene is TRBD2 (5 bases). The CDR3 runs 15 residues. Trimming stripped 4 bases from V and 3 bases from J, with 16 bases between. This CDR3 reads CASSSGSEGFYEQYF. CDR3 nucleotides: TGTGCCAGCAGTTCCGGTAGCGAAGGATTCTACGAGCAGTACTTC.

The chain recombines TRBV7-8 with TRBJ2-1; D gene uncertain. Germline V gene lookup returns CDR1 SGHVS and CDR2 FQNEAQ. The germline V and J ends were trimmed by 5 bases and 7 bases, with 15 bases remaining between them. The CDR3 extends over 14 amino acids. The CDR3 sequence is CASSLRPGGNEQFF. CDR3 sequence (DNA): TGTGCCAGCAGCCTCCGCCCGGGTGGAAATGAGCAGTTCTTC.

As regards this clonotype: A much larger clone sits a single nucleotide away, making a read error possible. The chain carries TRBV7-2 and TRBJ1-5; the D gene is possibly TRBD1 (6 bases). CDR3 size: 18 residues. Germline assignment: CDR1 SGHTA and CDR2 FQGNSA. CDR3 region: CASSSSGGAGQSNQPRHF. CDR3 coding DNA: TGTGCCAGCAGCTCCTCTGGGGGCGCGGGTCAAAGCAATCAGCCCCGGCATTTT.

The gene calls are TRBV10-3 and TRBJ2-5, with D perhaps TRBD1 or TRBD2 (7 bases each). V was pared by 5 bases and J by 2 bases, with 12 bases between. CDR1 is ENHRY and CDR2 is SYGVKD in the germline V gene. The CDR3 extends over 14 amino acids. CDR3 loop: CAISRQGGQETQYF. CDR3 nucleotides: TGTGCCATCAGTCGACAGGGAGGGCAAGAGACCCAGTACTTC.

This clonotype appeared many times. CDR3 DNA sequence: TGCAGTGCTGGGGCGGGAATCCCCTACGAGCAGTACTTC. As protein: CSAGAGIPYEQYF. This chain joins TRBV20-1 and TRBJ2-7; TRBD2 might be the D (6 bases). Germline V gene lookup returns CDR1 DFQATT and CDR2 SNEGSKA (reference sequence). The CDR3 is 13 amino acids. Trimming removed 5 bases from V and 2 bases from J, with 13 bases in between.

This chain uses TRBV29-1 with TRBJ2-1, with 9 nucleotides matching TRBD1. CDR3 length equals 11 residues. The trim removed 8 bases at V and 11 bases at J, leaving 7 bases unmatched. Germline CDR1 reads SQVTM; CDR2 reads ANQGSEA. CDR3 nucleotides: TGCAGCTTCACAGGGGGCTCCCAGCAGTTCTTC. It yields the protein CSFTGGSQQFF.

The chain carries TRBV18 and TRBJ2-7, with D unclear. CDR1 is KGHSH and CDR2 is LQKENI in the germline V gene. This CDR3 contains 14 residues. The V end lost 1 base, the J end lost 2 bases, and 9 bases lay between the germline ends. CDR3 DNA sequence: TGTGCCAGCTCACCACTAGGAGATACCTACGAGCAGTACTTC. Encoded protein: CASSPLGDTYEQYF. Combining the CDR3 with reference TRBV18 and TRBJ2-7 gives the whole variable domain NAGVMQNPRHLVRRRGQEARLRCSPMKGHSHVYWYRQLPEEGLKFMVYLQKENIIDESGMPKERFSAEFPKEGPSILRIQQVVRGDSAAYFCASSPLGDTYEQYFGPGTRLTVT.

The chain uses TRBV5-1 and TRBJ1-5; the D gene is possibly TRBD1 (6 bases). The CDR3 is 14 residues long. Germline lookup yields CDR1 SGHRS and CDR2 YFSETQ. Trimming removed 4 bases from V and 3 bases from J, with 11 bases in between. DNA for the CDR3: TGCGCCAGCAGCACAACAGGGAACAATCAGCCCCAGCATTTT. It codes for CASSTTGNNQPQHF.

This clonotype was observed a single time. The chain recombines TRBV29-1 with TRBJ2-7, with 10 bases that match TRBD2. CDR3 length equals 14 residues. The ends lost 6 bases at V and 5 bases at J; junction bases unmatched: 10. The germline V gene has CDR1 SQVTM and CDR2 ANQGSEA. CDR3 DNA: TGCAGCGTCCTCGGTCTAGCGGGAGCTGACGAGCAGTACTTC. It codes for CSVLGLAGADEQYF.

This clonotype has at least ten counts. This chain uses TRBV19 with TRBJ1-4; no clear D. The V gene lost 2 bases and the J gene lost 6 bases, with 7 bases spanning the gap. CDR3 size: 13 residues. Germline assignment: CDR1 LNHDA and CDR2 SQIVND (reference sequence). The CDR3 region has the DNA TGTGCCAGTAGTATAAACGGGTATGAAAAACTGTTTTTT. It encodes CASSINGYEKLFF.

This chain links TRBV19 with TRBJ1-5; D is unclear. Per the germline V gene, CDR1 is LNHDA and CDR2 is SQIVND (reference sequence). This CDR3 region has 12 residues. The V end was cut by 3 bases, the J end by 8 bases, with 8 bases between. For the CDR3, the DNA is TGTGCCAGTAGTATCGGCGGAGAGCCCCAGCATTTT. Protein product: CASSIGGEPQHF.

This clonotype was observed at least ten times. This chain connects TRBV7-2 to TRBJ1-3, with TRBD1 matching over 7 bases. The J segment lost 1 base and the V segment lost 0 bases, leaving 3 bases of the junction unmatched. The CDR3 has 16 residues. Germline values: CDR1 SGHTA, CDR2 FQGNSA. The CDR3, as DNA: TGTGCCAGCAGCTTAGCTCCAGGGGGGTCTGGAAACACCATATATTTT. It codes for CASSLAPGGSGNTIYF.

The chain couples TRBV3-1 to TRBJ1-5, with TRBD1 matching 8 bases. The CDR3 is 13 amino acids. V trimming: 4 bases; J trimming: 9 bases; junction bases outside the gene matches: 5. Germline assignment: CDR1 LGHDT and CDR2 YNNKEL (reference sequence). In DNA, the CDR3 is TGTGCCAGCAGCCGGGACAGGCTATGGCCCCAGCATTTT. This gives the protein CASSRDRLWPQHF.

The gene calls are TRBV7-2 and TRBJ1-2; D gene unclear. The V gene's germline CDR1 is SGHTA and CDR2 FQGNSA. Trimming left V 1 base short and J 8 bases short, with 8 bases between. The CDR3 runs to 12 residues. The CDR3 coding sequence is TGTGCCAGCAGCTTAGGAAGTAGCGGCTACACCTTC. This translates into CASSLGSSGYTF.

The gene calls are TRBV2 and TRBJ1-4, with D possibly TRBD1 on 6 matching bases. The CDR3 has 17 residues. Germline lookup yields CDR1 SNHLY and CDR2 FYNNEI. Trimming removed 5 bases from V and 10 bases from J, with 26 bases in between. In DNA, the CDR3 is TGTGCCAGCAGTAGTCGGGACACATTAGCGTCGGGGGGAAAACTGTTTTTT. This gives the protein CASSSRDTLASGGKLFF.

This clonotype turned up a few times. The CDR3 DNA reads TGCGCCAGCAGCTTCACGGGAGCGAACACCGGGGAGCTGTTTTTT. This sequence encodes CASSFTGANTGELFF. This chain connects TRBV5-1 to TRBJ2-2, with D perhaps TRBD2 (6 bases). This CDR3 has 15 amino acids. The germline CDR1 and CDR2 sequences are SGHRS and YFSETQ. V lost 2 bases to trimming and J lost 0 bases, with 8 bases between them.

As regards this clonotype: The junction does not match germline at one end; this may be a read error. The DNA for the CDR3 is TGCGCCCCGGGGGCCCCAACGAACACTGAAGCTTTCTTT. Residues: CAPGAPTNTEAFF. This chain links TRBV10-3 with TRBJ1-1; possibly TRBD1 for D (6 bases). The germline CDR1 and CDR2 sequences are ENHRY and SYGVKD. The CDR3 has 13 amino acids.

In this sample, this clonotype turned up once. A much larger clone sits a single nucleotide away, making a read error possible. V and J are TRBV20-1 and TRBJ1-2; D is unclear. Germline CDR1 reads DFQATT; CDR2 reads SNEGSKA (reference sequence). The CDR3 is made up of 16 amino acids. Here the CDR3 DNA reads TGCAGTGCTAGATCCCCCCGAACAGAAAGAAGCTATGGTTACACCTTC. Translation: CSARSPRTERSYGYTF.

J is TRBJ2-7 and V is TRBV20-1; D not resolved. Per the germline V gene, CDR1 is DFQATT and CDR2 is SNEGSKA (reference sequence). The V and J ends lost 3 bases and 7 bases respectively, with 13 bases between them. The CDR3 contains 12 residues. The DNA for the CDR3 is TGCAGTGCTAGTGAAGGGTTAGCTGAGCAGTACTTC. Translating gives CSASEGLAEQYF.

The chain links TRBV20-1 to TRBJ1-5; 7 bases are a match to TRBD1. V was pared by 3 bases and J by 4 bases, with 6 bases of the junction left unmatched. Germline CDR1 DFQATT, CDR2 SNEGSKA (reference sequence). The CDR3 runs to 14 residues. CDR3 nucleotide sequence: TGCAGTGCTAGGGGACAGAACTTTAATCAGCCCCAGCATTTT. This sequence encodes CSARGQNFNQPQHF.

With regard to this clonotype: The junction and the germline gene differ at one end; a read error may be behind it. V gene TRBV3-1 combines with J gene TRBJ1-2, with 7 positions matching TRBD1. The CDR3 loop spans 16 amino acids. Germline assignment: CDR1 LGHDT and CDR2 YNNKEL (reference sequence). The CDR3 loop reads CASSLEIEGARYGHTF. The CDR3 region has the DNA TGTGCCAGCAGCCTAGAAATAGAGGGGGCACGGTATGGCCACACCTTC.

The chain employs TRBV2 and TRBJ2-7; D perhaps matches TRBD1 (6 bases). CDR3 length: 14 amino acids. Per germline, CDR1 SNHLY and CDR2 FYNNEI. The V and J ends lost 3 bases and 6 bases respectively, with 15 bases between them. CDR3 DNA: TGTGCCAGCAGTGATTTTAAGAAAGGGGGCGAGCAGTACTTC. Protein: CASSDFKKGGEQYF. The full variable domain, rest sourced from reference TRBV2 and TRBJ2-7, is EPEVTQTPSHQVTQMGQEVILRCVPISNHLYFYWYRQILGQKVEFLVSFYNNEISEKSEIFDDQFSVERPDGSNFTLKIRSTKLEDSAMYFCASSDFKKGGEQYFGPGTRLTVT.

V and J are TRBV14 and TRBJ1-6; D gene uncertain. Germline assignment: CDR1 SGHDN and CDR2 FVKESK. V was pared by 1 base and J by 5 bases, with 12 bases between. CDR3 length: 16 amino acids. The CDR3 sequence: CASSQGAQNHNSPLHF. DNA for the CDR3: TGTGCCAGCAGCCAAGGTGCACAGAATCATAATTCACCCCTCCACTTT.

This clonotype was counted at least ten times. The CDR3, as DNA: TGTGCCAGCAGCCTAAAGGACAGGGAGCCCCAGCATTTT. It specifies CASSLKDREPQHF. The V gene is TRBV7-6, the J gene TRBJ1-5, with TRBD1 matching 8 bases. Unmatched junction bases numbered 5, after V lost 5 bases and J lost 8 bases. This CDR3 contains 13 residues. CDR1 is SGHVS, CDR2 FNYEAQ, per germline.

The chain combines TRBV7-3 with TRBJ2-5; D uncertain. The CDR3 consists of 12 residues. V lost 5 bases, J lost 11 bases, and 15 bases lay in between. Germline lookup yields CDR1 SGHTA and CDR2 FQGTGA. The CDR3 loop is CASSQGREAQYF. The CDR3 nucleotides are TGTGCCAGCAGCCAAGGAAGGGAAGCGCAGTACTTC.

This clonotype has at least ten counts. The rearrangement joins TRBV10-2 to TRBJ1-2; a weak D match, TRBD1 (5 bases). This CDR3 is 13 amino acids long. Trimming cost V 3 bases and J 6 bases, with 11 bases left between them. Germline CDR1 reads WSHSY; CDR2 reads SAAADI. As DNA, the CDR3 is TGCGCCAGCAGTGACCAGGACATAAATGGCTACACCTTC. This encodes CASSDQDINGYTF.